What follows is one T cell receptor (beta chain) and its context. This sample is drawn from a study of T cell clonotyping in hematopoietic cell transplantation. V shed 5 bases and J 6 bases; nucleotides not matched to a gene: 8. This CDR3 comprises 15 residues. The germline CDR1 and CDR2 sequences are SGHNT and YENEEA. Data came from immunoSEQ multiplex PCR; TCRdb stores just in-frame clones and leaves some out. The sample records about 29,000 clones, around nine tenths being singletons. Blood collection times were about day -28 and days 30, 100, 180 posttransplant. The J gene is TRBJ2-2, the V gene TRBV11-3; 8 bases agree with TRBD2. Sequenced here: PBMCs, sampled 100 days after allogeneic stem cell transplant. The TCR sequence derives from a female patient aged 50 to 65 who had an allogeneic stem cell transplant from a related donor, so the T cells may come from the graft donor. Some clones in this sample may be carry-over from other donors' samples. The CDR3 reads CASSNGRAISGELFF. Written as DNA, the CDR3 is TGTGCCAGCAGCAACGGGAGGGCCATATCCGGGGAGCTGTTTTTT. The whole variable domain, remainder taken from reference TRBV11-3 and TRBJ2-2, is EAGVVQSPRYKIIEKKQPVAFWCNPISGHNTLYWYLQNLGQGPELLIRYENEEAVDDSQLPKDRFSAERLKGVDSTLKIQPAELGDSAVYLCASSNGRAISGELFFGEGSRLTVL.